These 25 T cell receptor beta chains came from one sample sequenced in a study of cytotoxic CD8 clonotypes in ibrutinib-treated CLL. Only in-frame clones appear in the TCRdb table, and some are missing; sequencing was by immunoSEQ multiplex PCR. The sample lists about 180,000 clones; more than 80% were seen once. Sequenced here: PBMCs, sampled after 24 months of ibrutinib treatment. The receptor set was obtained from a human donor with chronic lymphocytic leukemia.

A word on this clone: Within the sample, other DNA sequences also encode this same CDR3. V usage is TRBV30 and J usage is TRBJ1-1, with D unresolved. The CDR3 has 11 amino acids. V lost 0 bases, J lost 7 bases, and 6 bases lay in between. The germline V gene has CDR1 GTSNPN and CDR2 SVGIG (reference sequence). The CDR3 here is CAWSVGGEAFF. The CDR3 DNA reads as TGTGCCTGGAGTGTAGGCGGTGAAGCTTTCTTT.

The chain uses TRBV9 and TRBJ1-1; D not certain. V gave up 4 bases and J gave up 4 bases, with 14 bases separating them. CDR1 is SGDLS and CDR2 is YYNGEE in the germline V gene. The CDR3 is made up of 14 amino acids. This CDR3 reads CASSQVSGVTEAFF. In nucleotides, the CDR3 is TGTGCCAGCAGCCAAGTCTCCGGGGTCACTGAAGCTTTCTTT.

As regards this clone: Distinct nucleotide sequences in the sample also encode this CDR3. The CDR3 here is CSASNYEQYF. CDR3 sequence (DNA): TGCAGTGCTAGTAACTACGAGCAGTACTTC. The rearrangement links TRBV20-1 to TRBJ2-7; D unresolved. This CDR3 comprises 10 residues. Trimming took off 3 bases at V and 3 bases at J, with 3 bases between the two ends. Per the germline V gene, CDR1 is DFQATT and CDR2 is SNEGSKA (reference sequence).

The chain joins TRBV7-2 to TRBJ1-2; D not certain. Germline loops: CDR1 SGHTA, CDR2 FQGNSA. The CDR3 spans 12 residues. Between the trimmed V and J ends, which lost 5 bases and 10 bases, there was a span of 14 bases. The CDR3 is CASSPLTSYYTF. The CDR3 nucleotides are TGTGCCAGCAGCCCTCTGACTTCCTACTACACCTTC.

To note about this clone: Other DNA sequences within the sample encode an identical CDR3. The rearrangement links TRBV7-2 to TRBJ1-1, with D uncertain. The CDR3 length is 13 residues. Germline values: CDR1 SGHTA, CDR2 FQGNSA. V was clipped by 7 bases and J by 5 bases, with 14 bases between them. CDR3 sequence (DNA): TGTGCCAGCACGCTTGAGGGATGGACTGAAGCTTTCTTT. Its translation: CASTLEGWTEAFF.

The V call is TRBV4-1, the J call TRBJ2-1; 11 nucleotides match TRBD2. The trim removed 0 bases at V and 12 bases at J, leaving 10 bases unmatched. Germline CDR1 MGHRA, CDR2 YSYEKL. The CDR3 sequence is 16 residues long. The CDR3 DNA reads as TGCGCCAGCAGCCAAGATTCCGATTGGCTAGCGGGAGGGCAGTTCTTC. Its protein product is CASSQDSDWLAGGQFF.

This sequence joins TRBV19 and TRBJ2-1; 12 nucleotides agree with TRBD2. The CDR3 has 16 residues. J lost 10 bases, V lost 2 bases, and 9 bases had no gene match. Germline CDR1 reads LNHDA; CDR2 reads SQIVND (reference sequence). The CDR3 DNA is TGTGCCAGTAGTATAAGGGGACTAGCGGGTCGGGGGGAGCAGTTCTTC. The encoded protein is CASSIRGLAGRGEQFF.

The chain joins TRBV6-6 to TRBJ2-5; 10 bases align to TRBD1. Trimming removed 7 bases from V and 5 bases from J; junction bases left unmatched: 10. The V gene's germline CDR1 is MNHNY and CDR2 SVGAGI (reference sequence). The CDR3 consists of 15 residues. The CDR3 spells CASNSGQGIRETQYF. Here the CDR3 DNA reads TGTGCCAGCAATTCGGGACAGGGGATTAGGGAGACCCAGTACTTC.

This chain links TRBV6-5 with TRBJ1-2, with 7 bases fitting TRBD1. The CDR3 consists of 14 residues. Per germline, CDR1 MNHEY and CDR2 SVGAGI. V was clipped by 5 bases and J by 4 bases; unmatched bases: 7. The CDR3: CASSEDRAAYGYTF. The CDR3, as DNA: TGTGCCAGCAGTGAAGACAGGGCCGCCTATGGCTACACCTTC.

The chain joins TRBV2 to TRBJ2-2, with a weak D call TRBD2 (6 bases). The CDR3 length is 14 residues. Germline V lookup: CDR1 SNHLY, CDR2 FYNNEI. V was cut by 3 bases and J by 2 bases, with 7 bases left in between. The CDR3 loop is CASSEGTNTGELFF. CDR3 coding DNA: TGTGCCAGCAGTGAGGGGACTAACACCGGGGAGCTGTTTTTT.

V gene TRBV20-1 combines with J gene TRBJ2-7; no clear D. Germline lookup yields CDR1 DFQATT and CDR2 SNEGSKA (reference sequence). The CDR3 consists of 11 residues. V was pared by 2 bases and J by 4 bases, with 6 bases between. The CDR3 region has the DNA TGCAGTGCTAGACCACATTACGAGCAGTACTTC. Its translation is CSARPHYEQYF.

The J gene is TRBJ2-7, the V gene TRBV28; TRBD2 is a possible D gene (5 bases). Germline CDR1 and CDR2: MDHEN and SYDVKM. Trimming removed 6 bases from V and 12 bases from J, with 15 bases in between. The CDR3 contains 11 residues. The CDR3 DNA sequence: TGTGCCAGCAGCCTTCATGGGGAGAGGTACTTC. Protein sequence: CASSLHGERYF.

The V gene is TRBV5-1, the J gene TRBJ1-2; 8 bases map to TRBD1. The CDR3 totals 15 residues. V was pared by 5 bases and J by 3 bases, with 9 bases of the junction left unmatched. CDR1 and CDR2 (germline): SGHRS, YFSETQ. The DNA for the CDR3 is TGCGCCAGCAGGAACACGGACAGGGTCTACTATGGCTACACCTTC. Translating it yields CASRNTDRVYYGYTF.

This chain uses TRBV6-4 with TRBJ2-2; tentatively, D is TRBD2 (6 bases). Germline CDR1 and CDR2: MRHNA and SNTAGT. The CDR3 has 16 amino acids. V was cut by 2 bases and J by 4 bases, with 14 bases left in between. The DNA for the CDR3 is TGTGCCAGCAGTGACGTTTCAGGCGGGGCCACCGGGGAGCTGTTTTTT. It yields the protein CASSDVSGGATGELFF.

The CDR3 is CAISSADNQPQHF. CDR3 DNA sequence: TGTGCCATCAGCTCTGCAGACAATCAGCCCCAGCATTTT. The rearrangement joins TRBV10-3 to TRBJ1-5; D not resolved. Germline CDR1 is ENHRY and CDR2 is SYGVKD. V lost 6 bases to trimming and J lost 3 bases, with 9 bases between them. This CDR3 contains 13 residues.

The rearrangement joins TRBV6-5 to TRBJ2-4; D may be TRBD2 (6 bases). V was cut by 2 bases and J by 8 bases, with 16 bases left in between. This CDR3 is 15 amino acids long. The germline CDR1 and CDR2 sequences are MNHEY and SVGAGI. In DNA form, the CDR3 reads TGTGCCAGCAGTTACGGGGCGGGGAAGGGGCACATTCAGTACTTC. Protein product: CASSYGAGKGHIQYF.

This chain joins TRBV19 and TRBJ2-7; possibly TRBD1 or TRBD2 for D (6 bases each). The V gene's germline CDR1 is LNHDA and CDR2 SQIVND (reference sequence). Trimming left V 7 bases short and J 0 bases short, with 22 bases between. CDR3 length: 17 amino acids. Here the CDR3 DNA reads TGTGCCAGTAAGGTTTCCGGGGGCCAGGGGTTCTCCTACGAGCAGTACTTC. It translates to CASKVSGGQGFSYEQYF.

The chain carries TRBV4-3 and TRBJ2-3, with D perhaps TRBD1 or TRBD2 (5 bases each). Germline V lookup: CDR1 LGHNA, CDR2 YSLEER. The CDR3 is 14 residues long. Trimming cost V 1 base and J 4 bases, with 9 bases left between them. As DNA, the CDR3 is TGCGCCAGCAGCCAAGGAGGGACCGCAGATACGCAGTATTTT. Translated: CASSQGGTADTQYF.

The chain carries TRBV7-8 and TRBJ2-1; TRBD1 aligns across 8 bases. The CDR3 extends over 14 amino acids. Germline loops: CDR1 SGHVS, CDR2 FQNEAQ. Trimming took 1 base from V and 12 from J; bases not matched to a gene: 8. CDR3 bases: TGTGCCAGCAGCTTAGTAGGACAGGGTTGGGGGCAGTTCTTC. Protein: CASSLVGQGWGQFF.

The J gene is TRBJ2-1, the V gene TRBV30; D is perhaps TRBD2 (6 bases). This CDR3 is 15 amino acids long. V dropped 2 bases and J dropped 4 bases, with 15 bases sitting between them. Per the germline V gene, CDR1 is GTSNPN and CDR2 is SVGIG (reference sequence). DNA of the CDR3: TGTGCCTGGAGTCGGGACTCCCAACCATACAATGAGCAGTTCTTC. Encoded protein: CAWSRDSQPYNEQFF.

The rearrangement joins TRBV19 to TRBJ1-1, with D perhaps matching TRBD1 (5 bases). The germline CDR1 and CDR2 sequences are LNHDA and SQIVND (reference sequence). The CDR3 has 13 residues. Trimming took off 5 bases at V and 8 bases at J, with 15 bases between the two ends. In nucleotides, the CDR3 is TGTGCCAGTAGTGCTTCCCGGACAAGGGAAGCTTTCTTT. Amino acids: CASSASRTREAFF.

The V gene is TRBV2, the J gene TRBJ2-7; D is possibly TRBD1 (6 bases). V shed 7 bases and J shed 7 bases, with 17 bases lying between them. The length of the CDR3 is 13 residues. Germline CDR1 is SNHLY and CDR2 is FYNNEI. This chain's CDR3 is CASTGTNGVEQYF. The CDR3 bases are TGTGCCAGCACCGGGACAAACGGAGTAGAGCAGTACTTC.

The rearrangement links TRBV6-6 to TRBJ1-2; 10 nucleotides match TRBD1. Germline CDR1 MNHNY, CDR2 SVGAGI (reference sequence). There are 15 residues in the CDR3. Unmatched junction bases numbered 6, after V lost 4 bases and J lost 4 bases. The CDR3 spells CASSFGDRGSYGYTF. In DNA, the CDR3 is TGTGCCAGCAGTTTCGGGGACAGGGGAAGCTATGGCTACACCTTC.

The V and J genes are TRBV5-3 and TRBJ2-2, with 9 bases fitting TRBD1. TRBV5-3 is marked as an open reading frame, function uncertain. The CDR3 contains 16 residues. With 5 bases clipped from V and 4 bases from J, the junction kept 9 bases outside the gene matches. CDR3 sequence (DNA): TGTGCCAGAAGGCGTACCGGGACAGGGACCACCGGGGAGCTGTTTTTT. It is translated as CARRRTGTGTTGELFF.

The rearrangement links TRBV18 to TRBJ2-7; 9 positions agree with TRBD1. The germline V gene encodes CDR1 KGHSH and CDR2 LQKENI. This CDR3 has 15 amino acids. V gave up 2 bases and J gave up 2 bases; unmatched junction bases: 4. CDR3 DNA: TGTGCCAGCTCACCAACCGGGACAGGGACCTACGAGCAGTACTTC. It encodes CASSPTGTGTYEQYF.